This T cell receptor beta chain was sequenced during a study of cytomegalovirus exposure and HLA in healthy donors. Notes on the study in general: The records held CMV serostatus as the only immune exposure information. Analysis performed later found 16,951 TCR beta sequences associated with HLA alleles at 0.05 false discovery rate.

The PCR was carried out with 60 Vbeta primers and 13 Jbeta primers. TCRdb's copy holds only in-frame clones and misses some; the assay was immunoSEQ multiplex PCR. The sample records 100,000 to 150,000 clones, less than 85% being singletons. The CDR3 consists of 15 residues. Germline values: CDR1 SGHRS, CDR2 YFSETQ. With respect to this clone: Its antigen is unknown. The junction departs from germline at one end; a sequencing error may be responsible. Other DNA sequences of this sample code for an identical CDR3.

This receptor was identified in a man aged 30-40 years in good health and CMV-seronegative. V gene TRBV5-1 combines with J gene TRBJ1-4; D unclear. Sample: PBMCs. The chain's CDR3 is CASSLLGATNEKLFF. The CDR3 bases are TGCGCCAGCAGCTTGTTGGGAGCAACTAATGAGAAACTGTTTTTT.